The present T cell receptor beta chain was sequenced within a study of CD8 T cells in ankylosing spondylitis. Study-wide findings and caveats: There was reportedly significant enrichment of clones that were disease-linked in matched ankylosing spondylitis synovial fluid. In ankylosing spondylitis blood, a motif of seven or eight highly homologous TCR beta variants appeared characteristic. Disease-linked clones had a CD8+ phenotype and relatively low frequency in peripheral blood.

This clonotype was counted ten times or more. Its antigen remains unidentified. Construction of TCR beta libraries was performed using quantitative 5'-RACE with molecular barcodes. TCRdb independently ran MiXCR on the 5' RACE reads; one entry per CDR3 protein. The sample yields roughly 160,000 distinct CDR3 sequences, around a tenth seen once. The germline V and J ends were trimmed by 0 bases and 6 bases, with 12 bases remaining between them. Germline CDR1 reads SQVTM; CDR2 reads ANQGSEA. The CDR3 is 13 residues long. Sequenced input: blood, either unsorted or a sorted T cell fraction (not recorded which). The V gene is TRBV29-1, the J gene TRBJ2-7; possibly TRBD2 for D (5 bases). The source is a female donor with ankylosing spondylitis or in good health (not recorded which). The CDR3 DNA reads TGCAGCGTTGAAGATCAGAGGGCTGGCGAGCAGTACTTC. Translated: CSVEDQRAGEQYF.